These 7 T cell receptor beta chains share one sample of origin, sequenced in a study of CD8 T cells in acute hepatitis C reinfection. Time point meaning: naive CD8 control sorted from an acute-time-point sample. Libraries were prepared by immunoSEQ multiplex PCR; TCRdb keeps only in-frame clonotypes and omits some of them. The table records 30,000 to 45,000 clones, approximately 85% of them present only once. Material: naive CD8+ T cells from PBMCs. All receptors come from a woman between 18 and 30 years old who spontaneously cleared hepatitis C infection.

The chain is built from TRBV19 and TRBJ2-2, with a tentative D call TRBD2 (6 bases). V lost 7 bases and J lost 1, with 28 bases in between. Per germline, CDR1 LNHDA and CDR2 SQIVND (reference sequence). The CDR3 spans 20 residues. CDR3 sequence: CASNLPLLGTPELNTGELFF. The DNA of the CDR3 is TGTGCCAGTAACCTTCCCTTACTCGGGACTCCTGAATTGAACACCGGGGAGCTGTTTTTT.

The CDR3 loop is CASSYAGGSREQYF. The DNA of the CDR3 is TGTGCCAGCAGTTATGCGGGAGGATCCCGCGAGCAGTACTTC. The chain combines TRBV6-5 with TRBJ2-7; 8 bases are shared with TRBD2. Germline V gives CDR1 MNHEY, CDR2 SVGAGI. The CDR3 contains 14 residues. Trimming cost V 3 bases and J 6 bases; bases outside gene matches: 7.

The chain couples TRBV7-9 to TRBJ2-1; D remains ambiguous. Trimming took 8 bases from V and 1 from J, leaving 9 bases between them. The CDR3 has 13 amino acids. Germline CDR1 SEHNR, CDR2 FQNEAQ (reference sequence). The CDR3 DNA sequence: TGTGCCAGCGTTGGGGAATCCTACAATGAGCAGTTCTTC. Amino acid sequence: CASVGESYNEQFF.

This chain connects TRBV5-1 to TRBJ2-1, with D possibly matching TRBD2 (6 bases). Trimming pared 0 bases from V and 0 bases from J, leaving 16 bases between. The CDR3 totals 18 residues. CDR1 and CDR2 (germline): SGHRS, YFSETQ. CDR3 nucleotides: TGCGCCAGCAGCTTGGCTTTGGGAGGTCATAGCTCCTACAATGAGCAGTTCTTC. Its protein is CASSLALGGHSSYNEQFF.

CDR3 region: CASSPRVGGGYGYTF. For the CDR3, the DNA is TGTGCCAGCAGCCCCCGCGTCGGGGGAGGGTATGGCTACACCTTC. The J gene is TRBJ1-2, the V gene TRBV6-1; the D gene is possibly TRBD1 (5 bases). The CDR3 is 15 amino acids. Per the germline V gene, CDR1 is MNHNS and CDR2 is SASEGT. V was pared by 6 bases and J by 5 bases, with 19 bases between.

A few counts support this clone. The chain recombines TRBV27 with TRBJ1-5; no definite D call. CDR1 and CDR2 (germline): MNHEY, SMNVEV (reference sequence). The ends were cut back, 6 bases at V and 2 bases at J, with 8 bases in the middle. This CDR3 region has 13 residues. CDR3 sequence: CASSPKGNQPQHF. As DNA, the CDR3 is TGTGCCAGCAGCCCGAAGGGCAATCAGCCCCAGCATTTT.

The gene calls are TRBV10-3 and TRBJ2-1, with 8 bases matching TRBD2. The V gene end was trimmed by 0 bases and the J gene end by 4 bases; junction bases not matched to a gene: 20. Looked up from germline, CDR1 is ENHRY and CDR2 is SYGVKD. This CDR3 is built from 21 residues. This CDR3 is CAISESRQMITSGRPYNEQFF. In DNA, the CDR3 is TGTGCCATCAGTGAGTCGAGGCAGATGATTACTAGCGGCCGTCCGTACAATGAGCAGTTCTTC.